This T cell receptor (beta chain) was retrieved from a study of blood T cell repertoires in COVID-19. Whole-study context: Acute and convalescent COVID-19 specimens originated in the United States, Italy and Spain.

Profiled with immunoSEQ multiplex PCR; TCRdb holds only in-frame clones, not every one. The sample has 250,000 to 300,000 clones, less than 90% seen once; the top ten hold 4.6%. V was clipped by 4 bases and J by 0 bases, with 10 bases between them. In germline, CDR1 is LGHNA, CDR2 YNFKEQ. The CDR3 consists of 15 residues. This TCR was recovered from a man between 60 and 75 years old who had recovered from COVID-19. The sample taken for sequencing was peripheral blood. The chain couples TRBV4-2 to TRBJ1-5; D is uncertain. In DNA, the CDR3 is TGTGCCAGCAGCCGCGGAGGGTATAGCAATCAGCCCCAGCATTTT. Its translation is CASSRGGYSNQPQHF.